Included here is one T cell receptor (beta chain) sequence, with context. Here immunoSEQ multiplex PCR was the method, and the copy in TCRdb shows in-frame clones only, minus some. Seen here are 250,000 to 350,000 clones, roughly 90% observed once, and the top ten hold around 2.9%. The V end lost 6 bases, the J end lost 5 bases, and 12 bases lay between the germline ends. Germline V gives CDR1 SNHLY, CDR2 FYNNEI. The CDR3 has 13 amino acids. The data were obtained in a study of blood T cell repertoires in COVID-19. The source of this sequence is a woman aged 25 to 39 with active or convalescent COVID-19. The genes are TRBV2 and TRBJ2-3, with D tentatively TRBD1 (6 bases). Sequencing used peripheral blood. The CDR3 reads CASRTGALDTQYF. The CDR3 region has the DNA TGTGCCAGCAGGACAGGTGCCCTAGATACGCAGTATTTT.